The present T cell receptor beta chain was sequenced within a study of control samples from healthy donors and cancer patients. As for this clone: A junction end diverges from the germline sequence, so it may reflect a read error.

The CDR3 length is 16 residues. Germline V CDR1 and CDR2: WNHNN, SYGVQD (reference sequence). The method was immunoSEQ multiplex PCR; TCRdb's version includes in-frame clones alone and lacks a portion of them. The sample has 130,000 or so clones; approximately 89% are singletons. The rearrangement links TRBV10-1 to TRBJ2-4, with TRBD1 matching over 9 bases. The sample comprised PBMCs. The TCR was taken from a man aged 45 to 65 with head and neck cancer. The CDR3: CPSSDDRGGAKNIQYF. As DNA, the CDR3 is TGCCCCAGCAGCGACGACAGGGGGGGAGCCAAAAACATTCAGTACTTC.